This entry concerns a single T cell receptor beta chain. Its antigen is unknown. From germline, CDR1 is SQVTM and CDR2 ANQGSEA. This CDR3 comprises 16 residues. Trimming cost V 6 bases and J 0 bases, with 17 bases left between them. The data are from a study of shared clonotypes between healthy human individuals. Study results and caveats: Sharing of clonotypes among donors was expected to vary with sequencing depth. The small donor group covered limited genetic and exposure diversity.

Donors, healthy HIV-negative adults, lacked recent acute infections or vaccinations. Deep-level assay runs were performed. The method was immunoSEQ multiplex PCR; TCRdb's version includes in-frame clones alone and lacks a portion of them. The sample consists of about 500,000 clones, 70% to 80% of them appearing once. The genes are TRBV29-1 and TRBJ2-2; D gene uncertain. Sequences were obtained from PBMCs. This TCR was sampled from a woman aged 40 to 49 in good health. Some clones in this sample may be carry-over from other donors' samples. CDR3 coding DNA: TGCAGCGTGCGGACCGAAAACGCCGCGAACACCGGGGAGCTGTTTTTT. It yields the protein CSVRTENAANTGELFF.